The rows below give T cell receptor beta chains drawn from one sample of a study of CD8+CD57+ T cells in acquired aplastic anemia. Each CDR3 protein is one row after TCRdb ran MiXCR on the reads. The sample consists of 180,000 or so distinct CDR3 sequences, roughly 65% of them appearing once. Sequenced material: sorted CD4+, CD8+, or CD8+CD57+ T cells (not recorded which) from PBMCs. These TCRs come from a human donor with aplastic anemia. CDR3s include the opening cysteine and the closing phenylalanine or tryptophan. The order of the fields is D gene, J gene, clone size, V gene, CDR3 DNA, CDR3 protein. D genes are given only for firm matches. Size values are once, few and many counts, or a class for expanded clones, and some rows have none.

TRBD1	TRBJ2-5	NA	TRBV2	TGCACCAGCAGTGACAGGGGGGCCCAAGAGACCCAGTACTTC	CTSSDRGAQETQYF
NA	TRBJ2-7	NA	TRBV20-1	TGCAGCGCTAGAGATCTTGTAGCAGGGAGGTCCTACGAGCAGTACTTC	CSARDLVAGRSYEQYF
NA	TRBJ1-2	NA	TRBV19	TGTGCCAGTAGTATTTTGACCTCGTACAGTGCCTATGGCTACACCTTC	CASSILTSYSAYGYTF
NA	TRBJ2-1	NA	TRBV20-1	TGCAGTGCTAGACCCCCCGAGGAAACCCACAATGAGCAGTTCTTC	CSARPPEETHNEQFF
NA	TRBJ2-1	once	TRBV24-1	TGTGCCACCGGCAGATCAGGAGGCAATGAGCAGTTCTTC	CATGRSGGNEQFF
NA	TRBJ2-1	once	TRBV7-9	TGTGCCAGCAGTAGGTTAGGGACTTTGGTATACAATGAGCAGTTCTTC	CASSRLGTLVYNEQFF
NA	TRBJ2-3	few	TRBV2	TGTGCCAGCAGAGAGTGGCCAGATACGCAGTATTTT	CASREWPDTQYF
TRBD1	TRBJ2-7	NA	TRBV11-3	TGTGCCAGCAGCTTCAATGACAGGGGACACGAGCAGTACTTC	CASSFNDRGHEQYF
NA	TRBJ2-3	once	TRBV7-9	TGTGCCAGCAGCTTCCGGGGTTCTGTTACAGATACGCAGTATTTT	CASSFRGSVTDTQYF
TRBD1	TRBJ2-7	NA	TRBV19	TGTGCCAGTAGGCCAACAGGGGGCCTAGACGAGCAGTACTTC	CASRPTGGLDEQYF
NA	TRBJ1-4	NA	TRBV2	TGTGCCAGCAGTGAACAAGGGCTCGCCTCCTTTTCTAATGAAAAACTGTTTTTT	CASSEQGLASFSNEKLFF
TRBD1	TRBJ1-4	NA	TRBV2	TGTGCCAGCAAGACAGGGCCTAATGAAAAACTGTTTTTT	CASKTGPNEKLFF
NA	TRBJ1-1	few	TRBV7-6	TGTGCTAGCAGCTCGGGACCGCTAAAAGCTTTCTTT	CASSSGPLKAFF
NA	TRBJ1-6	NA	TRBV5-1	TGCGCCAGCAGCTTAGGTAACGGTAATTCACCTCTCCACTTT	CASSLGNGNSPLHF
NA	TRBJ2-1	NA	TRBV15	TGTGCCACCAGCAGAGAAGTGGGGTATGAGCAGTTCTTC	CATSREVGYEQFF
TRBD2	TRBJ2-3	NA	TRBV15	TGTGCCACCAGCAGGGTATCAGCGGGGGCTATTGATACGCAGTATTTT	CATSRVSAGAIDTQYF
TRBD1	TRBJ1-4	NA	TRBV6-1	TGTGCCAGCAGTGTGACAGGGCCTGCAACTAATGGAAAACTGTTTTTT	CASSVTGPATNGKLFF
NA	TRBJ1-3	few	TRBV5-5	TGTGCCAGCAGCCCCAACTCTGGAAACACCATATATTTT	CASSPNSGNTIYF
NA	TRBJ2-7	NA	TRBV19	TGTGCCAGTAGTACACAGTCACGAGGGTCCTACGAGCAGTACTTT	CASSTQSRGSYEQYF
TRBD2	TRBJ2-5	NA	TRBV20-1	TGCAGTGCTAGAGGGTGGGGTACTAGCGGACAAGAGACCCAGTACTTC	CSARGWGTSGQETQYF
TRBD2	TRBJ2-5	NA	TRBV2	TGTGCCAGCAGCCAGCGGGAGGGCCGACAAGAGACCCAGTACTTC	CASSQREGRQETQYF
NA	TRBJ1-2	NA	TRBV20-1	TGCAGGCCAGGGGAGGATGGCTACACCTTC	CRPGEDGYTF
TRBD1	TRBJ1-1	NA	TRBV29-1	TGCAGCGTTGAAAGATCCAGGGGGAGAGACACTGAAGCTTTCTTT	CSVERSRGRDTEAFF
NA	TRBJ1-2	once	TRBV7-9	TGTGCCAGCAACAAACCGGACAGTAACTATGGCTACACCTTC	CASNKPDSNYGYTF
NA	TRBJ1-2	NA	TRBV2	TGTGCCAGCAATGGGGGGTATGGCCACACCTTC	CASNGGYGHTF
TRBD1	TRBJ1-1	many	TRBV27	TGTGCCAGCAGTTACTCCACAGGGGGCACTGAAGCTTTCTTT	CASSYSTGGTEAFF
NA	TRBJ2-7	NA	TRBV6-6	TGTGCCAGCAGCCACGGACAGATCTACGAGCAGTACTTC	CASSHGQIYEQYF
NA	TRBJ1-1	many	TRBV4-1	TGCGCCAGCAGCCACTCCGGGACGGAAGCTTTCTTT	CASSHSGTEAFF
NA	TRBJ1-1	once	TRBV15	TGTGCCACCAGCAGAGGTATTACGTGGACTGAAGCTTTCTTT	CATSRGITWTEAFF
NA	TRBJ1-2	NA	TRBV15	TGTGCCACCAGCAGAGACCTAACCGTACACGATAACTATGGCTACACCTTC	CATSRDLTVHDNYGYTF
NA	TRBJ1-2	NA	TRBV12-3/TRBV12-4	TGTGCCAGCAGTTTAACAGGGATGGGCTATGGCTACACCTTC	CASSLTGMGYGYTF
NA	TRBJ2-7	NA	TRBV20-1	TGCAGTGCTAGAGAGGACAGAGGCCGTTACGAGCAGTACTTC	CSAREDRGRYEQYF
NA	TRBJ1-3	NA	TRBV19	TGTGCCAGTAGTCTTCAGAGAGATTCTGGAAACACCATATATTTT	CASSLQRDSGNTIYF
NA	TRBJ1-1	NA	TRBV2	TGTGCCAGCACCTCCGGTGAGAACACTGAAGCTTTCTTT	CASTSGENTEAFF
NA	TRBJ2-7	NA	TRBV29-1	TGCAGCGTTGAAAGGATCGGACCGACGGGCGAGCAGTACTTC	CSVERIGPTGEQYF
NA	TRBJ1-6	many	TRBV20-1	TGCAGTGCTAGAGATGGAGGGGACAATTCACCCCTCCACTTT	CSARDGGDNSPLHF
NA	TRBJ2-1	medium-sized	TRBV20-1	TGCAGTGCCCCAGGGTCGGGAGACCGCAATGAGCAGTTCTTC	CSAPGSGDRNEQFF